Shown below are 30 T cell receptor beta chains from a single sample sequenced in a study of CD8+ T cells in alopecia areata. Sample treatment: oral pan-JAK inhibitor, 5-10 mg twice daily. Reverse transcribed after extraction, RNA yielded cDNA as the sequencing template. The repertoire was sequenced with immunoSEQ multiplex PCR; TCRdb's copy has only in-frame clones and lacks some. The table has 90,000 or so clones, about 40% seen once. This sample comprised CD8+ T cells sorted from blood, obtained at week 24, from a patient treated with tofacitinib. Source of these receptors: a human donor with alopecia areata.

This clone was seen at least ten times. This sequence joins TRBV7-2 and TRBJ2-7; D remains ambiguous. This CDR3 comprises 13 residues. Trimming took off 3 bases at V and 5 bases at J, with 11 bases between the two ends. Per the germline V gene, CDR1 is SGHTA and CDR2 is FQGNSA. CDR3 amino acids: CASSFGSRNEQYF. DNA of the CDR3: TGTGCCAGCAGCTTCGGATCCCGGAACGAGCAGTACTTC.

V usage is TRBV5-1 and J usage is TRBJ2-7; D is perhaps TRBD2 (5 bases). The CDR3 is 12 residues long. Germline V gene lookup returns CDR1 SGHRS and CDR2 YFSETQ. Trimming stripped 5 bases from V and 3 bases from J, with 9 bases between. In DNA, the CDR3 is TGCGCCAGCAGGGTCGAGGGCTACGAGCAGTACTTC. Protein: CASRVEGYEQYF.

The table lists this clone with many counts. The CDR3 spells CASSPRGRGAYEQYF. CDR3 bases: TGTGCCAGCTCACCACGAGGGAGGGGAGCCTACGAGCAGTACTTC. The V call is TRBV18, the J call TRBJ2-7; 7 bases agree with TRBD2. This CDR3 spans 15 amino acids. The germline CDR1 and CDR2 sequences are KGHSH and LQKENI. The J segment lost 2 bases and the V segment lost 1 base, leaving 5 bases of the junction unmatched.

The genes are TRBV19 and TRBJ2-2, with D hard to call. The CDR3 spans 11 residues. Germline CDR1 and CDR2: LNHDA and SQIVND (reference sequence). Trimming pared 9 bases from V and 2 bases from J, leaving 4 bases between. The CDR3 spells CASANTGELFF. The CDR3 DNA sequence: TGTGCCAGCGCTAACACCGGGGAGCTGTTTTTT.

This rearrangement joins TRBV10-3 to TRBJ1-2; D is undetermined. V gave up 4 bases and J gave up 6 bases, with 15 bases separating them. Germline CDR1 ENHRY, CDR2 SYGVKD. CDR3 length: 14 amino acids. The CDR3 loop reads CAISGVTAGDGYTF. Written as DNA, the CDR3 is TGTGCCATCAGTGGAGTGACGGCCGGGGATGGCTACACCTTC.

The rearrangement links TRBV7-2 to TRBJ2-1; TRBD2 agrees at 7 bases. Germline V gene lookup returns CDR1 SGHTA and CDR2 FQGNSA. Losses at the gene ends were 5 bases for V and 2 bases for J; bases not matched to a gene: 9. The CDR3 is 16 residues long. CDR3 loop: CASSPIVGGTYNEQFF. The CDR3 DNA sequence: TGTGCCAGCAGCCCAATTGTGGGAGGGACCTACAATGAGCAGTTCTTC.

The V call is TRBV7-9, the J call TRBJ1-1; D unclear. CDR3 length: 14 residues. Germline V gene lookup returns CDR1 SEHNR and CDR2 FQNEAQ (reference sequence). Deletions cut 5 bases from V and 6 bases from J, with 16 bases between. CDR3 protein: CASSPGRGGSEAFF. CDR3 nucleotide sequence: TGTGCCAGCAGCCCCGGTCGGGGTGGGTCTGAAGCTTTCTTT.

This clone was detected only a few times. The DNA for the CDR3 is TGTGCCAGCAGACGAGACACCGGGGAGCTGTTTTTT. Translating gives CASRRDTGELFF. This chain joins TRBV7-9 and TRBJ2-2; D call uncertain. This CDR3 has 12 residues. Trimming took off 6 bases at V and 3 bases at J, with 5 bases between the two ends. CDR1 SEHNR and CDR2 FQNEAQ come from the germline V gene (reference sequence).

The chain combines TRBV4-1 with TRBJ2-7; D call uncertain. In germline, CDR1 is MGHRA, CDR2 YSYEKL. CDR3 length: 14 residues. The ends were cut back, 0 bases at V and 3 bases at J, with 9 bases in the middle. As DNA, the CDR3 is TGCGCCAGCAGCCAAGATCGAGAAAACTACGAGCAGTACTTC. This codes for CASSQDRENYEQYF.

The chain combines TRBV5-6 with TRBJ2-3; D is unresolved. Germline CDR1 and CDR2: SGHDT and YYEEEE. V gave up 2 bases and J gave up 11 bases, with 9 bases separating them. CDR3 size: 11 residues. The CDR3 nucleotides read TGTGCCAGCAGCTTTGGGGTCTGGCAGTATTTT. Protein product: CASSFGVWQYF. The full variable domain, in which reference TRBV5-6 and TRBJ2-3 provide the parts outside the CDR3, is DAGVTQSPTHLIKTRGQQVTLRCSPKSGHDTVSWYQQALGQGPQFIFQYYEEEERQRGNFPDRFSGHQFPNYSSELNVNALLLGDSALYLCASSFGVWQYFGPGTRLTVL.

A single count supports this clone. This chain joins TRBV13 and TRBJ2-1; D might be TRBD2 (6 bases). The ends were cut back, 5 bases at V and 4 bases at J, with 15 bases in the middle. The V gene's germline CDR1 is PRHDT and CDR2 FYEKMQ (reference sequence). The CDR3 contains 15 residues. CDR3 in DNA: TGTGCCAGCAGCGGCGGGGCTAGCGCTTACAATGAGCAGTTCTTC. Residues: CASSGGASAYNEQFF.

Worth noting for this clone: Within the sample, other DNA sequences also encode this same CDR3. The V gene is TRBV27, the J gene TRBJ2-1; D gene ambiguous. Germline V gene sequence: CDR1 MNHEY, CDR2 SMNVEV (reference sequence). This CDR3 region has 11 residues. V was cut by 6 bases and J by 4 bases, with 4 bases left in between. CDR3 region: CASSQYNEQFF. In DNA, the CDR3 is TGTGCCAGCAGCCAGTACAATGAGCAGTTCTTC.

J is TRBJ2-2 and V is TRBV7-8, with 10 bases aligning to TRBD2. This CDR3 has 16 amino acids. CDR1 is SGHVS and CDR2 is FQNEAQ in the germline V gene. With V trimmed by 5 bases and J by 7 bases, 10 bases remained unmatched. CDR3 protein: CASSRGSGRADGELFF. CDR3 bases: TGTGCCAGCAGCCGGGGGAGCGGGAGGGCTGACGGGGAGCTGTTTTTT.

V usage is TRBV6-4 and J usage is TRBJ1-5; D call uncertain. The CDR3 length is 12 residues. V lost 2 bases and J 9 bases, leaving 8 bases between the germline ends. From germline, CDR1 is MRHNA and CDR2 SNTAGT. In DNA form, the CDR3 reads TGTGCCAGCAGTGACCCAAGTTGGCCCCAGCATTTT. It encodes CASSDPSWPQHF.

This rearrangement joins TRBV4-1 to TRBJ2-7; 13 bases are shared with TRBD2. Germline V gene data show CDR1 as MGHRA and CDR2 as YSYEKL. V lost 1 base to trimming and J lost 2 bases; unmatched junction nucleotides: 14. The CDR3 has 20 amino acids. The CDR3 DNA reads TGCGCCAGCAGCCAAGGTTCTCTACTAGCGGGAGGGTCCTCCCCCTACGAGCAGTACTTC. This sequence encodes CASSQGSLLAGGSSPYEQYF.

The chain employs TRBV4-2 and TRBJ2-7; 9 nucleotides match TRBD2. The CDR3 is 17 residues long. In germline, CDR1 is LGHNA, CDR2 YNFKEQ. V was pared by 3 bases and J by 2 bases, with 11 bases of the junction left unmatched. The CDR3 sequence: CASSQTLAGILTYEQYF. CDR3 DNA: TGTGCCAGCAGCCAGACCCTAGCGGGGATATTAACCTACGAGCAGTACTTC.

The chain is built from TRBV27 and TRBJ2-1; a possible D gene is TRBD2 (6 bases). The germline CDR1 and CDR2 sequences are MNHEY and SMNVEV (reference sequence). Trimming left V 2 bases short and J 6 bases short, with 11 bases between. There are 14 residues in the CDR3. CDR3 bases: TGTGCCAGCAGTTTACGGGCTAGCGTCAATGAGCAGTTCTTC. Translated: CASSLRASVNEQFF.

The chain links TRBV5-4 to TRBJ1-2; weak D call: TRBD1 (6 bases). The CDR3 length is 15 residues. V lost 0 bases to trimming and J lost 6 bases, with 15 bases between them. Germline assignment: CDR1 SGHNT and CDR2 YYREEE (reference sequence). CDR3 region: CASSLVETGGDGYTF. CDR3 nucleotides: TGTGCCAGCAGCTTGGTCGAGACAGGAGGAGATGGCTACACCTTC.

A remark on this clone: Other nucleotide sequences in the sample specify the same CDR3. This chain links TRBV29-1 with TRBJ2-5; TRBD2 might be the D (5 bases). In germline, CDR1 is SQVTM, CDR2 ANQGSEA. This CDR3 comprises 15 residues. V was trimmed by 4 bases and J by 2 bases, leaving 17 bases between them. CDR3: CSVVTRGGRQETQYF. In DNA form, the CDR3 reads TGCAGCGTTGTCACCCGGGGTGGGAGACAAGAGACCCAGTACTTC.

The chain links TRBV30 to TRBJ1-3, with no clear D. The CDR3 totals 11 residues. Germline values: CDR1 GTSNPN, CDR2 SVGIG (reference sequence). V was trimmed by 6 bases and J by 4 bases, leaving 7 bases between them. The CDR3 DNA reads as TGTGCCTGCCAGGCGGGAAACACCATATATTTT. Protein: CACQAGNTIYF.

The rearrangement joins TRBV5-6 to TRBJ2-1; 8 bases line up with TRBD1. The V and J ends lost 4 bases and 4 bases, in that order; junction bases with no gene match: 7. Germline CDR1 reads SGHDT; CDR2 reads YYEEEE. CDR3 length: 15 amino acids. CDR3 in amino acids: CASSRGGQGYNEQFF. The DNA for the CDR3 is TGTGCCAGCAGCCGAGGTGGACAGGGATACAATGAGCAGTTCTTC.

This clone was observed a few times. The chain recombines TRBV30 with TRBJ1-2, with D uncertain. This CDR3 has 13 amino acids. Deletions cut 0 bases from V and 7 bases from J, with 12 bases between. Germline assignment: CDR1 GTSNPN and CDR2 SVGIG (reference sequence). The CDR3 reads CAWSVSELSGYTF. As DNA, the CDR3 is TGTGCCTGGAGTGTAAGTGAACTATCTGGCTACACCTTC.

The rearrangement links TRBV6-1 to TRBJ2-2, with D tentatively TRBD1 (6 bases). From germline, CDR1 is MNHNS and CDR2 SASEGT. The ends were cut back, 9 bases at V and 3 bases at J, with 11 bases in the middle. The CDR3 covers 13 residues. CDR3 sequence: CARRQEHTGELFF. The CDR3 DNA is TGTGCCAGGCGACAGGAGCACACCGGGGAGCTGTTTTTT.

This clone showed up just a few times. The gene calls are TRBV14 and TRBJ2-1; TRBD2 agrees at 8 bases. The CDR3 sequence is 18 residues long. The V gene's germline CDR1 is SGHDN and CDR2 FVKESK. V lost 0 bases to trimming and J lost 10 bases; unmatched junction nucleotides: 17. This CDR3 reads CASSQDSRPGGPVGEQFF. In nucleotides, the CDR3 is TGTGCCAGCAGCCAAGATTCTCGGCCGGGAGGGCCGGTAGGGGAGCAGTTCTTC.

This chain links TRBV28 with TRBJ2-7; D not certain. This CDR3 has 14 residues. Trimming removed 3 bases at V and 3 bases at J, with 12 bases between. Looked up from germline, CDR1 is MDHEN and CDR2 is SYDVKM. This CDR3 reads CASSFRRTVYEQYF. The CDR3 DNA follows: TGTGCCAGCAGTTTCCGTAGAACGGTCTACGAGCAGTACTTC.

The chain links TRBV11-2 to TRBJ2-7, with D possibly called TRBD1 or TRBD2 (5 bases each). The CDR3 covers 14 residues. Trimming cost V 1 base and J 5 bases, with 12 bases left between them. Per the germline V gene, CDR1 is SGHAT and CDR2 is FQNNGV. Here the CDR3 reads CASSLAGTENEQYF. The CDR3 DNA reads as TGTGCCAGCAGCTTAGCCGGGACGGAAAACGAGCAGTACTTC.

This rearrangement joins TRBV4-1 to TRBJ2-1; D unclear. V shed 4 bases and J shed 3 bases, with 10 bases lying between them. Per germline, CDR1 MGHRA and CDR2 YSYEKL. The CDR3 has 14 amino acids. The CDR3: CASSLRPSYNEQFF. CDR3 DNA: TGCGCCAGCAGCCTCCGCCCTAGCTACAATGAGCAGTTCTTC.

The chain has TRBV7-8 and TRBJ1-2; TRBD1 matches 7 bases. The germline CDR1 and CDR2 sequences are SGHVS and FQNEAQ. Trimming took 5 bases from V and 5 from J; bases not matched to a gene: 11. The CDR3 loop spans 15 amino acids. The DNA for the CDR3 is TGTGCCAGCAGCCCAACATCGGGACAGAAATATGGCTACACCTTC. Translated: CASSPTSGQKYGYTF.

This chain uses TRBV28 with TRBJ2-1, with TRBD2 identical over 10 bases. The V segment lost 5 bases and the J segment 3 bases; nucleotides outside the gene matches: 16. The CDR3 runs 19 residues. The germline V gene encodes CDR1 MDHEN and CDR2 SYDVKM. The CDR3 DNA sequence: TGTGCCAGCAGTGCTGGGACACGGACTAGCGGAGAACACTACAATGAGCAGTTCTTC. Residues: CASSAGTRTSGEHYNEQFF.

CDR3: CASRGEGETQYF. CDR3 nucleotides: TGTGCCAGCAGAGGGGAAGGAGAGACCCAGTACTTC. The chain joins TRBV6-6 to TRBJ2-5; TRBD1 is a possible D gene (5 bases). CDR3 length: 12 amino acids. Germline lookup yields CDR1 MNHNY and CDR2 SVGAGI (reference sequence). Trimming stripped 6 bases from V and 4 bases from J, with 9 bases between.